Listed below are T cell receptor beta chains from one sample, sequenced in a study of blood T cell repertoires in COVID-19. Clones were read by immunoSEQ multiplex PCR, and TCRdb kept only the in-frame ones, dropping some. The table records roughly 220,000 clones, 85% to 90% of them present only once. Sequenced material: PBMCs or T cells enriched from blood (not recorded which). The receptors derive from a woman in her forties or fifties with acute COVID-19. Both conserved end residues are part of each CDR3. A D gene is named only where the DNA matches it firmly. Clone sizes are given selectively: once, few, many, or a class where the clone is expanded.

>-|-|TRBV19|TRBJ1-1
CASSMGPRKNEAFF
TGTGCCAGTAGTATGGGGCCCAGAAAGAATGAAGCTTTCTTT
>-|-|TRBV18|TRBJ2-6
CASSPWQTGANVLTF
TGTGCCAGCTCACCCTGGCAGACTGGGGCCAACGTCCTGACTTTC
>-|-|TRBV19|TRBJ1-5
CASSRPGGTGNQPQHF
TGTGCCAGTAGTCGCCCGGGGGGCACGGGCAATCAGCCCCAGCATTTT
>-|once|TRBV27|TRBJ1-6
CASSLTRNNSPLHF
TGTGCCAGCAGTTTAACCAGGAATAATTCACCCCTCCACTTT
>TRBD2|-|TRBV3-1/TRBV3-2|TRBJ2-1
CASSQDGGLVRRNEQFF
TGTGCCAGCAGCCAAGATGGGGGACTAGTCCGTCGTAATGAGCAGTTCTTC
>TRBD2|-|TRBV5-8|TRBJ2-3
CASSLVTGGVNTQYF
TGTGCCAGCAGCTTGGTCACGGGAGGGGTAAATACGCAGTATTTT
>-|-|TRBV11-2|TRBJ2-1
CASSSGLLGNEQFF
TGTGCCAGCAGCTCCGGACTCCTGGGAAATGAGCAGTTCTTC
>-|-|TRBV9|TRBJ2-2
CASSLRGAPNTGELFF
TGTGCCAGCAGCCTCCGGGGGGCCCCGAACACCGGGGAGCTGTTTTTT
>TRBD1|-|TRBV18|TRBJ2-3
CASSPDRGRDTDTQYF
TGTGCCAGCTCACCGGACAGGGGTCGGGACACAGATACGCAGTATTTT
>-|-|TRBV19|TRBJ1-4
CASTSGIFGRKLFF
TGTGCCAGTACTTCCGGGATATTCGGTCGAAAACTGTTTTTT
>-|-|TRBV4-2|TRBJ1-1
CASSQDQQTAWGEAFF
TGTGCCAGCAGCCAAGATCAACAGACAGCTTGGGGTGAAGCTTTCTTT
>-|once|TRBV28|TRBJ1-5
CASSAGGSNQPQHF
TGTGCCAGCTCCGCCGGGGGTAGCAATCAGCCCCAGCATTTT
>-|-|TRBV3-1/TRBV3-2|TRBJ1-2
CASSPNRRGMYGYTF
TGTGCCAGCAGCCCAAACCGAAGAGGGATGTATGGCTACACCTTC
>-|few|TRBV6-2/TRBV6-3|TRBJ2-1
CASSLEPYNEQFF
TGTGCCAGCAGTTTAGAACCGTACAATGAGCAGTTCTTC
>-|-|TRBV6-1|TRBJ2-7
CASSEEAGSYEQYF
TGTGCCAGCAGTGAAGAGGCGGGCTCCTACGAGCAGTACTTC
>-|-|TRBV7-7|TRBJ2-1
CASSLAGGDYNEQFF
TGTGCTAGCAGCTTAGCCGGCGGGGACTACAATGAGCAGTTCTTC
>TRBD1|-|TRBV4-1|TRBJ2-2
CASSQTGGASGELFF
TGCGCCAGCAGCCAAACAGGGGGCGCCTCCGGGGAGCTGTTTTTT
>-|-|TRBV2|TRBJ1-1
CASMRDTNTEAFF
TGTGCCAGCATGAGGGACACAAACACTGAAGCTTTCTTT
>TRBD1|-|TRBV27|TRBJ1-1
CASATGIATEAFF
TGTGCCAGCGCGACAGGGATAGCCACTGAAGCTTTCTTT
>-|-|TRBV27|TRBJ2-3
CASRIGLSTDTQYF
TGTGCCAGCAGGATTGGCCTCAGCACAGATACGCAGTATTTT
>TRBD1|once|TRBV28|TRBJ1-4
CASSHRGEKLFF
TGTGCCAGCAGTCACAGGGGGGAAAAACTGTTTTTT
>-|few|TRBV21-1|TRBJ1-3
CASSKVTFSDPPSGNTIYF
TGTGCCAGCAGCAAAGTAACTTTTTCCGATCCCCCCTCTGGAAACACCATATATTTT
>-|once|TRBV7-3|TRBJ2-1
CASSSSGYSYNEQFF
TGTGCCAGCAGCTCGTCCGGTTACTCCTACAATGAGCAGTTCTTC
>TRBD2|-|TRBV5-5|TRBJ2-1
CASSLGPGLAEYNEQFF
TGTGCCAGCAGCTTGGGGCCGGGACTAGCGGAGTACAATGAGCAGTTCTTC
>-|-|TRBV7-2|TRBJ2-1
CASSPARLVNEQFF
TGTGCCAGCAGCCCGGCCCGACTAGTGAATGAGCAGTTCTTC
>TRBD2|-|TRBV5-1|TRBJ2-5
CASSLARTREETQYF
TGCGCCAGCAGCTTGGCGAGGACTAGAGAAGAGACCCAGTACTTC
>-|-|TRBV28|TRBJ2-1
CASSFGSGEQFF
TGTGCCAGCAGTTTCGGGAGCGGTGAGCAGTTCTTC
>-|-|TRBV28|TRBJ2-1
CASGRIYNEQFF
TGTGCCAGCGGGAGAATCTACAATGAGCAGTTCTTC
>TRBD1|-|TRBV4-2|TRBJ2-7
CASSQTGQGYEQYF
TGTGCCAGCAGCCAAACGGGACAGGGGTACGAGCAGTACTTC
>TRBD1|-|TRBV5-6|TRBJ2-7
CASSLGTGAYEQYF
TGTGCCAGCAGTCTCGGGACAGGGGCGTACGAGCAGTACTTC
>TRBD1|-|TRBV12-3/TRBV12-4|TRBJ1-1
CASSVTGGTEAFF
TGTGCCAGCAGTGTCACAGGGGGCACTGAAGCTTTCTTT
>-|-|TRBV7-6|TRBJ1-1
CASSLAQTLYTEAFF
TGTGCCAGCAGCTTAGCACAGACCCTTTACACTGAAGCTTTCTTT
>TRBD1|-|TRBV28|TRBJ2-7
CASSLGQGYEQYF
TGTGCCAGCAGTTTGGGACAGGGCTACGAGCAGTACTTC
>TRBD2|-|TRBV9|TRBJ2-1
CASSVEGLAGVEQFF
TGTGCCAGCAGCGTAGAAGGCCTAGCGGGAGTCGAGCAGTTCTTC
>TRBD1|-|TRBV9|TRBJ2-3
CASSLRTGTDTQYF
TGTGCCAGCAGCTTACGGACAGGGACAGATACGCAGTATTTT
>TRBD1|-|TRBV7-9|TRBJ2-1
CASSPDRGFHNEQFF
TGTGCCAGCAGCCCGGACAGGGGATTCCACAATGAGCAGTTCTTC
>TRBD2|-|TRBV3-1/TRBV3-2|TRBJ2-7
CASSQASGILSYEQYF
TGTGCCAGCAGCCAGGCTAGCGGGATTTTGTCCTACGAGCAGTACTTC
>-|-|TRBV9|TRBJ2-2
CASSAPHSTGELFF
TGTGCCAGCAGCGCCCCGCATAGTACCGGGGAGCTGTTTTTT
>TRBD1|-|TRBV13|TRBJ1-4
CASSLKGGGQGRMFF
TGTGCCAGCAGCTTAAAAGGAGGGGGACAGGGCAGGATGTTTTTT
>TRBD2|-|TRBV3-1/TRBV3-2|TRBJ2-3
CASSPPSGTDTQYF
TGTGCCAGCAGCCCCCCTAGCGGGACAGATACGCAGTATTTT
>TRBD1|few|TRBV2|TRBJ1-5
CASRGGTGGQPQHF
TGTGCCAGCAGGGGGGGGACAGGTGGGCAGCCCCAGCATTTT
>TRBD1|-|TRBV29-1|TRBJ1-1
CSALGTGNTEAFF
TGCAGCGCTCTTGGGACAGGGAACACTGAAGCTTTCTTT